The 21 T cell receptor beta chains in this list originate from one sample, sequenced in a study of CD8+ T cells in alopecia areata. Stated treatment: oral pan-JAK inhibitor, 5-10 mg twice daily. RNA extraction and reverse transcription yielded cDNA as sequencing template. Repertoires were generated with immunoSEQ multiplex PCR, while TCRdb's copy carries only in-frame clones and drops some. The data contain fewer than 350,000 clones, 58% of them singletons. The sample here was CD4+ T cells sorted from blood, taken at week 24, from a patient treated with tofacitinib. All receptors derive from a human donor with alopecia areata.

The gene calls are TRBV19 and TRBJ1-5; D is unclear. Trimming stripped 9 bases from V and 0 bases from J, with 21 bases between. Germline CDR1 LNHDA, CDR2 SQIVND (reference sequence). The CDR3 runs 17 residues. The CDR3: CASQKKEFSNSNQPQHF. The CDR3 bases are TGTGCCAGCCAAAAAAAAGAGTTCAGTAATAGCAATCAGCCCCAGCATTTT.

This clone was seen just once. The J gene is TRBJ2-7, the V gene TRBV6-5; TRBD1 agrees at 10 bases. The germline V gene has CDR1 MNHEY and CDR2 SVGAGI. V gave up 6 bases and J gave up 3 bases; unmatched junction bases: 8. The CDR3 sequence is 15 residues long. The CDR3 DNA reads TGTGCCAGCAGCGACGGGACAGGGGCCCGCTACGAGCAGTACTTC. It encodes CASSDGTGARYEQYF.

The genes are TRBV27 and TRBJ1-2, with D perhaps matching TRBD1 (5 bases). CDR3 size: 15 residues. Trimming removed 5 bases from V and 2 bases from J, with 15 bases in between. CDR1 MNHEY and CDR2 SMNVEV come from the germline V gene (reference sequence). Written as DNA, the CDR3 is TGTGCCAGCAGTGCCTTCGGCAGGGCGAACTATGGCTACACCTTC. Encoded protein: CASSAFGRANYGYTF.

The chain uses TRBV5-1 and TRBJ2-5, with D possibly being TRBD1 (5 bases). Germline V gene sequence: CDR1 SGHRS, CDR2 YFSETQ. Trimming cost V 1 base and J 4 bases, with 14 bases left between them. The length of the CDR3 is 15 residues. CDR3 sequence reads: CASSLTQGSGETQYF. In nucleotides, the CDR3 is TGCGCCAGCAGCTTGACTCAGGGCTCGGGAGAGACCCAGTACTTC.

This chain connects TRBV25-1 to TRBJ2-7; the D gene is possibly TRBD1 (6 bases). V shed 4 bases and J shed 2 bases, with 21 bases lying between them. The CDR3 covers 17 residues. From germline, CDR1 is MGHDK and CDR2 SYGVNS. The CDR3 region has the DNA TGTGCCAGCAGTGCCCCCGGGACATGGGGAGCTCCCTACGAGCAGTACTTC. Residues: CASSAPGTWGAPYEQYF.

The CDR3 loop reads CASSQDFGDRGYEQYF. CDR3 sequence (DNA): TGCGCCAGCAGCCAAGATTTCGGGGACAGGGGCTACGAGCAGTACTTC. The gene calls are TRBV4-1 and TRBJ2-7, with 10 bases aligning to TRBD1. V was pared by 0 bases and J by 3 bases, with 5 bases of the junction left unmatched. There are 16 residues in the CDR3. The germline CDR1 and CDR2 sequences are MGHRA and YSYEKL.

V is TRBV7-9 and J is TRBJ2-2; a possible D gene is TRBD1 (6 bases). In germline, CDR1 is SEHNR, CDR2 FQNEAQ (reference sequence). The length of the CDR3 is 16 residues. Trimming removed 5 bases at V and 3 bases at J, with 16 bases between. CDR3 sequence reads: CASSPQGAGDTGELFF. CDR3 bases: TGTGCCAGCAGCCCCCAAGGTGCAGGGGACACCGGGGAGCTGTTTTTT.

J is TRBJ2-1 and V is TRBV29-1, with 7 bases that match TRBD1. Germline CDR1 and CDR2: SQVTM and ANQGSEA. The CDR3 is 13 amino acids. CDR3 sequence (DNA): TGCGCTTACCGAAACAGGGGATACAATGAGCAGTTCTTC. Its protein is CAYRNRGYNEQFF.

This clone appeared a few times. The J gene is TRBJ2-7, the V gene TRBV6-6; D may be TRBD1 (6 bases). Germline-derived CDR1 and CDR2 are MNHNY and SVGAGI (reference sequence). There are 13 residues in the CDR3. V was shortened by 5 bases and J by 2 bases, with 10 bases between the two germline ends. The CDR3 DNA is TGTGCCAGCAGTCGGACAGCCCCCTACGAGCAGTACTTC. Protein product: CASSRTAPYEQYF.

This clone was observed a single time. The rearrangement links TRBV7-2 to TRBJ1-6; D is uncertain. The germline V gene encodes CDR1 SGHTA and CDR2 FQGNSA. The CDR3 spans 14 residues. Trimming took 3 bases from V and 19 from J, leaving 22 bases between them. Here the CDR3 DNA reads TGTGCCAGCAGCTTGGACTTTGCCCCGACCTCGATTCACTTT. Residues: CASSLDFAPTSIHF.

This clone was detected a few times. In nucleotides, the CDR3 is TGTGCCATCACCCCCGAGGCAGGGGCAGATACGCAGTATTTT. Its translation is CAITPEAGADTQYF. The chain has TRBV10-3 and TRBJ2-3; D is possibly TRBD1 (6 bases). The CDR3 has 14 amino acids. The V end was cut by 7 bases, the J end by 4 bases, with 15 bases between. Germline V gives CDR1 ENHRY, CDR2 SYGVKD.

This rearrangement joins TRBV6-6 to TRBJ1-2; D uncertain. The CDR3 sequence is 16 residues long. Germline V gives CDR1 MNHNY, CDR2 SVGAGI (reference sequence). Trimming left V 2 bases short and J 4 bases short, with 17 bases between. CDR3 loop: CASSYIEDPYPYGYTF. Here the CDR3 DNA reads TGTGCCAGCAGTTACATCGAGGATCCCTACCCCTATGGCTACACCTTC.

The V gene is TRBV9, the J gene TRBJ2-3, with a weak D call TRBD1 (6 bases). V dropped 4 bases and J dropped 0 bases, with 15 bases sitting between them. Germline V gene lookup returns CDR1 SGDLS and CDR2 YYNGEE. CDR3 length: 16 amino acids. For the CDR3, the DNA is TGTGCCAGCAGCCTCATGGGGGCGGTTAGCACAGATACGCAGTATTTT. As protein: CASSLMGAVSTDTQYF.

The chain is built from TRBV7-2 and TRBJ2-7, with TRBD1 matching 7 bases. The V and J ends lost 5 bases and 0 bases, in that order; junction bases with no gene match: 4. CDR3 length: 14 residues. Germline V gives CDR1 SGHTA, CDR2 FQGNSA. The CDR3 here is CASSPDRFSYEQYF. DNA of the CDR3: TGTGCCAGCAGCCCGGACAGGTTCTCCTACGAGCAGTACTTC.

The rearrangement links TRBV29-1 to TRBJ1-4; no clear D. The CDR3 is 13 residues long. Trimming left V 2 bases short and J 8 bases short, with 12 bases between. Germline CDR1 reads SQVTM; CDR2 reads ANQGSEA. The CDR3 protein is CSVEKSAGEKLFF. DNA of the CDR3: TGCAGCGTTGAAAAGTCGGCGGGAGAAAAACTGTTTTTT.

CDR3 loop: CAWIRGPSGTGDEAFF. CDR3 bases: TGTGCCTGGATCAGGGGGCCCTCGGGGACAGGAGATGAAGCTTTCTTT. This sequence joins TRBV30 and TRBJ1-1; TRBD1 matches 8 bases. Per germline, CDR1 GTSNPN and CDR2 SVGIG (reference sequence). Trimming cost V 4 bases and J 7 bases; bases outside gene matches: 17. The CDR3 spans 16 residues.

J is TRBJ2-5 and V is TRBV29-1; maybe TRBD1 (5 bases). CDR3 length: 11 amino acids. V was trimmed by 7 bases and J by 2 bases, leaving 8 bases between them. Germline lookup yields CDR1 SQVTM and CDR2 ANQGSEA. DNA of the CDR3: TGCAGCGCTCAGGGTCAAGAGACCCAGTACTTC. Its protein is CSAQGQETQYF.

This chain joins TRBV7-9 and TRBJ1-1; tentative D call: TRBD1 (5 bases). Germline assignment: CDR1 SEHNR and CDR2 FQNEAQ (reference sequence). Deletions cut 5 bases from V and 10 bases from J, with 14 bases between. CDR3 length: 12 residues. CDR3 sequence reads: CASSIPGTGAFF. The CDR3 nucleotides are TGTGCCAGCAGCATCCCCGGGACGGGAGCTTTCTTT.

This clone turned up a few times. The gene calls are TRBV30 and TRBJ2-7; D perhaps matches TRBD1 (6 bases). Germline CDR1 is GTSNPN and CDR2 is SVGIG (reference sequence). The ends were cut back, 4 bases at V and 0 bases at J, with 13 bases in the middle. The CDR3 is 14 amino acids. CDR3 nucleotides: TGTGCCTGGACCTGGGACACCGGCTCCTACGAGCAGTACTTC. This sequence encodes CAWTWDTGSYEQYF.

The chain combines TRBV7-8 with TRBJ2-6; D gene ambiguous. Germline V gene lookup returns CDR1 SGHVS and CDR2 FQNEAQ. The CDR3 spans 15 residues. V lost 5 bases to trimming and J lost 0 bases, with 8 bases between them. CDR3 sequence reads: CASSPTVSGANVLTF. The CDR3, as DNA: TGTGCCAGCAGCCCCACGGTCTCTGGGGCCAACGTCCTGACTTTC.

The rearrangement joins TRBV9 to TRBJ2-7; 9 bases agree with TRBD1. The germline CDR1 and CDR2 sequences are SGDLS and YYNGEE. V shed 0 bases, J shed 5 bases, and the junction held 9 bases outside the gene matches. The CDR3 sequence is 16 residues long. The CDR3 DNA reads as TGTGCCAGCAGCGTAGGAATTGGACAGGGGAACGACGAGCAGTACTTC. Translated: CASSVGIGQGNDEQYF.